This T cell receptor (beta chain) emerged from a study of cytomegalovirus exposure and HLA in healthy donors. Broader study findings: The study had only CMV serostatus as immune exposure information. V- and J-gene trimming in TCR beta was tied to a missense DCLRE1C variant by an analysis performed later.

With 60 Vbeta and 13 Jbeta primers, the PCR was carried out. TCRdb keeps only in-frame clones here, not all; method: immunoSEQ multiplex PCR. There are approximately 150,000 clones in the sample; roughly 80% occur only once, and 1% to 1.5% lies in the top ten. Regarding this clone: Its specificity is not known.

Losses at the gene ends were 4 bases for V and 2 bases for J; bases not matched to a gene: 5. The germline CDR1 and CDR2 sequences are SGHRS and YFSETQ. The CDR3 has 14 amino acids. The sequence derives from a man aged 45-65 years in good health and CMV-seropositive. Material for sequencing was PBMCs. The chain is built from TRBV5-1 and TRBJ2-5; TRBD2 agrees at 7 bases. The CDR3 loop is CASSPAGRQETQYF. CDR3 DNA: TGCGCCAGCAGCCCAGCGGGGAGGCAAGAGACCCAGTACTTC.